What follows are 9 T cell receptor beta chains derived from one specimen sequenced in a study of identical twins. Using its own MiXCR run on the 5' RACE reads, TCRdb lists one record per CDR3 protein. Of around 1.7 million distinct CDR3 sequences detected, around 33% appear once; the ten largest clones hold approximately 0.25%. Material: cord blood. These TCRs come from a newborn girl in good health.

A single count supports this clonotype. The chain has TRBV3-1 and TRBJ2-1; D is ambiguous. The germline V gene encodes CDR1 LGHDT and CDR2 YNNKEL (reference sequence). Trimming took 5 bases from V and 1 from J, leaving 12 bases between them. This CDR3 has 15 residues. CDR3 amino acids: CASSLFGASYNEQFF. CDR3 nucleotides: TGTGCCAGCAGCTTGTTTGGTGCATCCTACAATGAGCAGTTCTTC.

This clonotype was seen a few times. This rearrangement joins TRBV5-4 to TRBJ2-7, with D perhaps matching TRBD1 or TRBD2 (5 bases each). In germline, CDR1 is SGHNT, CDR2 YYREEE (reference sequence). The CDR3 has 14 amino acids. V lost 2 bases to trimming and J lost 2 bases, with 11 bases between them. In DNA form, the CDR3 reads TGTGCCAGCAGCTTACTAGGGGAAACCTACGAGCAGTACTTC. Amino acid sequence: CASSLLGETYEQYF.

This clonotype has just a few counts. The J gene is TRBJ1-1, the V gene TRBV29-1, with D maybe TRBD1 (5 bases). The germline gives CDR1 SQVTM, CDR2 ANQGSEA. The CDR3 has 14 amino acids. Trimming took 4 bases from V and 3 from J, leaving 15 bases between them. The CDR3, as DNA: TGCAGCGTTGGCCCTGGGGGAAGGGACACTGAAGCTTTCTTT. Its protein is CSVGPGGRDTEAFF. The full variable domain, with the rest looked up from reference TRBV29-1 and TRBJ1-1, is SAVISQKPSRDICQRGTSLTIQCQVDSQVTMMFWYRQQPGQSLTLIATANQGSEATYESGFVIDKFPISRPNLTFSTLTVSNMSPEDSSIYLCSVGPGGRDTEAFFGQGTRLTVV.

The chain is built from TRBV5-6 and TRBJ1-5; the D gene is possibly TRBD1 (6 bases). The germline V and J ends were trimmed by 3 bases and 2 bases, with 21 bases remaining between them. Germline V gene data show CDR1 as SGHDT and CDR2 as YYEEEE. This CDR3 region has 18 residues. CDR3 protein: CASSSLEGRGGGNQPQHF. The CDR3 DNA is TGTGCCAGCAGCTCGTTAGAAGGGAGAGGGGGAGGCAATCAGCCCCAGCATTTT.

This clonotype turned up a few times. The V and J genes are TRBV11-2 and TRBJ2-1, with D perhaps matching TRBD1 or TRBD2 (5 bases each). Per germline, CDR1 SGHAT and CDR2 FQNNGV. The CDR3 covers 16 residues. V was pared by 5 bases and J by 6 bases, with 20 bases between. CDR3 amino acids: CASSAQWDPVTNEQFF. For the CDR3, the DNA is TGTGCCAGCAGCGCGCAATGGGACCCCGTAACCAATGAGCAGTTCTTC.

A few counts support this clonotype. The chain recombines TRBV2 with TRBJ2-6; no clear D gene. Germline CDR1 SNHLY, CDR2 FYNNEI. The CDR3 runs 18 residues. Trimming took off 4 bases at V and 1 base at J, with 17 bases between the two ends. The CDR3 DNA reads TGTGCCAGCAGTGCTTTTGGCTCTACTTTATCTGGGGCCAACGTCCTGACTTTC. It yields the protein CASSAFGSTLSGANVLTF.

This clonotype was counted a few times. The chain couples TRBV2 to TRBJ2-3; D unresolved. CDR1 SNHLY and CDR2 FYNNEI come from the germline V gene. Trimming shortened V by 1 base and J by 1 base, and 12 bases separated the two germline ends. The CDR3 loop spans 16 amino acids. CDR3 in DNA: TGTGCCAGCAGTGAAGAGGACGGCTTTGGCACAGATACGCAGTATTTT. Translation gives CASSEEDGFGTDTQYF. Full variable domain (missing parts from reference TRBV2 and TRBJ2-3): EPEVTQTPSHQVTQMGQEVILRCVPISNHLYFYWYRQILGQKVEFLVSFYNNEISEKSEIFDDQFSVERPDGSNFTLKIRSTKLEDSAMYFCASSEEDGFGTDTQYFGPGTRLTVL.

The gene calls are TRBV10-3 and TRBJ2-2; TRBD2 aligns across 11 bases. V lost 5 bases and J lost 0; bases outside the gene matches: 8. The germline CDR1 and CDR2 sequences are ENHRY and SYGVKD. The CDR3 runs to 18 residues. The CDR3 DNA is TGTGCCATCAGTCTAGCGGGAGGACCAATCGCGAACACCGGGGAGCTGTTTTTT. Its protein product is CAISLAGGPIANTGELFF.

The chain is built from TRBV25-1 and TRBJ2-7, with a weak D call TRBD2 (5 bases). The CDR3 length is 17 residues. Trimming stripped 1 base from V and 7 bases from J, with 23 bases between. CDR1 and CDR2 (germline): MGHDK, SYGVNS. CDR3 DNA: TGTGCCAGCAGTGAATCCCCGCCGCGGGTTAGCTACAATGAGCAGTACTTC. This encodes CASSESPPRVSYNEQYF.